Each of the 16 T cell receptor beta chains below was sequenced from the same sample in a study of OX40 agonist ivuxolimab in advanced cancers. Sequenced by immunoSEQ multiplex PCR; TCRdb stores in-frame clones only, minus some. The data show approximately 41,000 clones, with about 82% seen just once and less than 3.5% held by the top ten. Sequencing was performed on CD4+ or CD8+ T cells sorted from blood, taken in a trial of the OX40 agonist ivuxolimab. These receptors originate from an adult with an advanced solid tumor such as melanoma, head and neck, liver or kidney cancer.

This clone was recorded only once. The rearrangement joins TRBV27 to TRBJ2-1; TRBD1 is a possible D gene (7 bases). The V end was cut by 5 bases, the J end by 2 bases, with 16 bases between. Germline lookup yields CDR1 MNHEY and CDR2 SMNVEV (reference sequence). This CDR3 region has 16 residues. The CDR3 protein is CASSQTSRGAYNEQFF. CDR3 in DNA: TGTGCCAGCAGTCAAACTAGCAGGGGGGCCTACAATGAGCAGTTCTTC.

J is TRBJ2-1 and V is TRBV10-3; 7 positions agree with TRBD2. The CDR3 has 14 amino acids. Germline-derived CDR1 and CDR2 are ENHRY and SYGVKD. Unmatched junction bases numbered 8, after V lost 3 bases and J lost 9 bases. CDR3 sequence reads: CAISDTSVRGEQFF. DNA for the CDR3: TGTGCCATCAGTGATACTAGCGTCAGAGGTGAGCAGTTCTTC.

The chain carries TRBV28 and TRBJ1-3; D possibly corresponds to TRBD1 (5 bases). The CDR3 has 15 amino acids. The V end lost 7 bases, the J end lost 0 bases, and 13 bases lay between the germline ends. Germline CDR1 MDHEN, CDR2 SYDVKM. CDR3 residues: CASIKGVLSGNTIYF. The CDR3 DNA is TGTGCCAGCATAAAAGGGGTCCTCTCTGGAAACACCATATATTTT.

The rearrangement uses TRBV27 and TRBJ1-5; maybe TRBD1 (5 bases). Germline V gene lookup returns CDR1 MNHEY and CDR2 SMNVEV (reference sequence). This CDR3 has 16 residues. V lost 4 bases and J 6 bases, leaving 19 bases between the germline ends. CDR3 amino acids: CASSSRWGTGSQPQHF. In DNA form, the CDR3 reads TGTGCCAGCAGTTCCCGCTGGGGGACGGGAAGTCAGCCCCAGCATTTT.

The chain joins TRBV28 to TRBJ2-2; D is ambiguous. Germline V gene lookup returns CDR1 MDHEN and CDR2 SYDVKM. V was shortened by 3 bases and J by 8 bases, with 4 bases between the two germline ends. CDR3 length: 11 residues. The CDR3 DNA is TGTGCCAGCAGTTTCGCGGGGGAGCTGTTTTTT. Encoded protein: CASSFAGELFF.

The genes are TRBV11-1 and TRBJ1-2, with D perhaps TRBD1 (5 bases). Germline V gene lookup returns CDR1 SGHAT and CDR2 FQDESV (reference sequence). V was trimmed by 2 bases and J by 6 bases, leaving 16 bases between them. This CDR3 has 15 residues. The CDR3 DNA reads TGTGCCAGCAGCTTATACCCCGGCAGGGAGCATGGCTACACCTTC. Translation gives CASSLYPGREHGYTF.

CDR3 sequence: CARSFRTGRTAEAFF. DNA for the CDR3: TGTGCCAGAAGCTTCAGAACAGGGAGGACGGCTGAAGCTTTCTTT. The chain recombines TRBV5-3 with TRBJ1-1; D is perhaps TRBD1 (6 bases). TRBV5-3 is an open reading frame, and its role is uncertain. The CDR3 loop spans 15 amino acids. The germline V and J ends were trimmed by 2 bases and 6 bases, with 17 bases remaining between them.

This sequence joins TRBV7-3 and TRBJ1-1; D perhaps matches TRBD1 (5 bases). Germline V CDR1 and CDR2: SGHTA, FQGTGA. Trimming left V 5 bases short and J 3 bases short, with 10 bases between. The CDR3 is 13 residues long. The chain's CDR3 is CASSNQGHTEAFF. CDR3 coding DNA: TGTGCCAGCAGCAATCAGGGACACACTGAAGCTTTCTTT.

This sequence joins TRBV2 and TRBJ2-3; D is perhaps TRBD2 (6 bases). The CDR3 length is 13 residues. Trimming left V 6 bases short and J 7 bases short, with 14 bases between. CDR1 is SNHLY and CDR2 is FYNNEI in the germline V gene. CDR3 nucleotides: TGTGCCAGCAGGGAGGGGAGGCCCTATACGCAGTATTTT. Its protein is CASREGRPYTQYF. Filled out from reference TRBV2 and TRBJ2-3, the complete variable domain reads EPEVTQTPSHQVTQMGQEVILRCVPISNHLYFYWYRQILGQKVEFLVSFYNNEISEKSEIFDDQFSVERPDGSNFTLKIRSTKLEDSAMYFCASREGRPYTQYFGPGTRLTVL.

This clone was counted between two and nine times. V is TRBV30 and J is TRBJ2-5; tentatively, D is TRBD1 (5 bases). The length of the CDR3 is 13 residues. Deletions cut 5 bases from V and 6 bases from J, with 16 bases between. The germline V gene has CDR1 GTSNPN and CDR2 SVGIG (reference sequence). CDR3 nucleotides: TGTGCCTGGGGGGCATCTACGAGGAAGACCCAGTACTTC. Translating gives CAWGASTRKTQYF.

This chain links TRBV4-1 with TRBJ1-4; the match to TRBD1 covers 7 bases. V trimming: 5 bases; J trimming: 6 bases; junction bases outside the gene matches: 6. The germline gives CDR1 MGHRA, CDR2 YSYEKL. The CDR3 is 14 amino acids. CDR3 region: CASSYDRVYEKLFF. The CDR3 DNA reads TGCGCCAGCAGCTACGACAGGGTCTATGAAAAACTGTTTTTT.

V usage is TRBV14 and J usage is TRBJ2-1; the match to TRBD1 covers 7 bases. From germline, CDR1 is SGHDN and CDR2 FVKESK. Trimming removed 4 bases from V and 9 bases from J; junction bases left unmatched: 15. CDR3 size: 16 residues. The CDR3 loop reads CASSLRPGQLGGEQFF. The CDR3 nucleotides read TGTGCCAGCAGCCTGAGACCGGGACAGCTAGGGGGTGAGCAGTTCTTC.

J is TRBJ2-5 and V is TRBV28; possibly TRBD1 for D (5 bases). Trimming stripped 5 bases from V and 5 bases from J, with 9 bases between. CDR3 size: 12 residues. The V gene's germline CDR1 is MDHEN and CDR2 SYDVKM. In DNA form, the CDR3 reads TGTGCCAGCAGTATCAGGGTCGAGACCCAGTACTTC. Encoded protein: CASSIRVETQYF.

Here the CDR3 reads CASSLRVSAGANVLTF. DNA of the CDR3: TGTGCCAGCAGTTTAAGGGTATCGGCTGGGGCCAACGTCCTGACTTTC. The V call is TRBV27, the J call TRBJ2-6; D not resolved. Germline V lookup: CDR1 MNHEY, CDR2 SMNVEV (reference sequence). Trimming left V 2 bases short and J 2 bases short, with 10 bases between. CDR3 size: 16 residues.

This chain connects TRBV5-5 to TRBJ1-1; D perhaps matches TRBD1 (5 bases). Germline V gene lookup returns CDR1 SGHKS and CDR2 YYEKEE (reference sequence). The length of the CDR3 is 15 residues. Trimming took 0 bases from V and 1 from J, leaving 10 bases between them. CDR3 region: CASSLGQPKNTEAFF. CDR3 coding DNA: TGTGCCAGCAGCTTGGGACAGCCCAAGAACACTGAAGCTTTCTTT.

The chain combines TRBV7-9 with TRBJ2-3; D is unclear. The CDR3 covers 11 residues. The germline gives CDR1 SEHNR, CDR2 FQNEAQ (reference sequence). V lost 4 bases to trimming and J lost 3 bases, with 2 bases between them. DNA for the CDR3: TGTGCCAGCAGCTGGACAGATACGCAGTATTTT. Protein sequence: CASSWTDTQYF.